A selection of T cell receptor beta chains follows, all from one sample in a study of sequential checkpoint blockade in melanoma. Measured with immunoSEQ multiplex PCR; TCRdb has only the in-frame clones, and not every one. The sample includes under 20,000 clones, around 65% seen only once; the top ten take roughly 10%. This specimen consisted of CD8+ T cells sorted from blood (inferred from file names), obtained from a patient given nivolumab and ipilimumab in sequence. These receptors came from a human donor with melanoma. The CDR3 runs from the conserved cysteine through the conserved F or W. Each record gives: D gene, clone size, J gene, V gene, CDR3 DNA, CDR3 protein. A D gene is named only where the DNA matches it firmly. Where a row states a size, it is once, few, many or the class of an expanded clone; other rows omit it.

D: NA; size: few; J: TRBJ1-1; V: TRBV7-3; DNA: TGTGCCAGCAGCCTCGGTGGTATTACTGAAGCTTTCTTT; CDR3: CASSLGGITEAFF
D: NA; size: NA; J: TRBJ2-1; V: TRBV6-5; DNA: TGTGCCAGCAGTTACTCGAGTGCCAATGAGCAGTTCTTC; CDR3: CASSYSSANEQFF
D: NA; size: NA; J: TRBJ1-5; V: TRBV9; DNA: TGTGCCAGCAGCGGCGGGGCGGTGAATCAGCCCCAGCATTTT; CDR3: CASSGGAVNQPQHF
D: TRBD1; size: NA; J: TRBJ1-1; V: TRBV9; DNA: TGTGCCAGCAGCGGAGTGACAGGGGGCAACACTGAAGCTTTCTTT; CDR3: CASSGVTGGNTEAFF
D: TRBD1; size: NA; J: TRBJ2-7; V: TRBV10-3; DNA: TGTGCCATCATCTCCCGGACAGGGGATGGCTACGAGCAGTACTTC; CDR3: CAIISRTGDGYEQYF
D: NA; size: NA; J: TRBJ2-7; V: TRBV6-5; DNA: TGTGCCAGCAGTTCGCCACATGTGGTCGAGCAGTACTTC; CDR3: CASSSPHVVEQYF
D: NA; size: NA; J: TRBJ2-7; V: TRBV4-1; DNA: TGCGCCAGCAGCCAAGAGCAGGACTACGAGCAGTACTTC; CDR3: CASSQEQDYEQYF
D: NA; size: NA; J: TRBJ2-2; V: TRBV10-2; DNA: TGCGCCAGCAGACCGGGACATAACTCCGGGGAGCTGTTTTTT; CDR3: CASRPGHNSGELFF
D: TRBD1; size: NA; J: TRBJ1-1; V: TRBV27; DNA: TGTGCCAGCAGTTCGGACAGGGGTTCGTTGGCTTTCTTT; CDR3: CASSSDRGSLAFF
D: TRBD1; size: NA; J: TRBJ2-5; V: TRBV4-1; DNA: TGCGCCAGCAGCCAACTACAGGGACAGGGGACAGAGACCCAGTACTTC; CDR3: CASSQLQGQGTETQYF
D: NA; size: NA; J: TRBJ1-2; V: TRBV6-1; DNA: TGTGCCAGCAGTGAAGGGAGGGACTATGGCTACACCTTC; CDR3: CASSEGRDYGYTF
D: TRBD2; size: NA; J: TRBJ2-1; V: TRBV9; DNA: TGTGCCAGCAGCGTCGGGCGGGGGGGCAGAAGGAATGAGCAGTTCTTC; CDR3: CASSVGRGGRRNEQFF
D: TRBD2; size: NA; J: TRBJ2-1; V: TRBV29-1; DNA: TGCAGCGTTGATGGGATATGGACTAGCGGGGGCCGAGGGGACAATGAGCAGTTCTTC; CDR3: CSVDGIWTSGGRGDNEQFF
D: NA; size: once; J: TRBJ1-5; V: TRBV2; DNA: TGTGCCATCGCCGGGGGGAGCAATCAGCCCCAGCATTTT; CDR3: CAIAGGSNQPQHF
D: TRBD2; size: few; J: TRBJ2-1; V: TRBV27; DNA: TGTGCCAGCAGCCCAACTAGCGGAAGAAACAATGAGCAGTTCTTC; CDR3: CASSPTSGRNNEQFF
D: TRBD1; size: NA; J: TRBJ1-6; V: TRBV5-1; DNA: TGCGCCAGCAGCTGGGGACAGGGTGGTAATTCACCCCTCCACTTT; CDR3: CASSWGQGGNSPLHF
D: NA; size: NA; J: TRBJ2-2; V: TRBV10-1; DNA: TGCGCCAGCAGTGAGACTGAGCCCGGGGAGCTGTTTTTT; CDR3: CASSETEPGELFF
D: NA; size: NA; J: TRBJ2-7; V: TRBV9; DNA: TGTGCCAGCAGCGTAGGTCGGGATCCCTCCTACGAGCAGTACTTC; CDR3: CASSVGRDPSYEQYF
D: TRBD1; size: once; J: TRBJ1-2; V: TRBV30; DNA: TGTGCCTGGAGTGGACAGGGTTATGGCTACACCTTC; CDR3: CAWSGQGYGYTF
D: TRBD2; size: medium-sized; J: TRBJ2-1; V: TRBV19; DNA: TGTGCCAGTAGTTCTCAGCGGGGGTATCGGGAGCAGTTCTTC; CDR3: CASSSQRGYREQFF
D: TRBD1; size: NA; J: TRBJ1-3; V: TRBV7-2; DNA: TGTGCCAGCAGCGAACCGGGACAGGGTTTTTATGGAAACACCATATATTTT; CDR3: CASSEPGQGFYGNTIYF
D: NA; size: few; J: TRBJ1-6; V: TRBV5-1; DNA: TGCGCCAGCAGCTTCCGGGGGGACTCCTATAATTCACCCCTCCACTTT; CDR3: CASSFRGDSYNSPLHF
D: TRBD2; size: NA; J: TRBJ2-3; V: TRBV6-5; DNA: TGTGCCAGCAGACACGGACTAGCGGGGACAGATACGCAGTATTTT; CDR3: CASRHGLAGTDTQYF
D: NA; size: NA; J: TRBJ2-5; V: TRBV11-3; DNA: TGTGCCAGCAGCCCCCGACATACCGAGACCCAGTACTTC; CDR3: CASSPRHTETQYF
D: NA; size: few; J: TRBJ1-1; V: TRBV27; DNA: TGTGCCAGCAGTTTAGCCCAGGGAGGGACTGAAGCTTTCTTT; CDR3: CASSLAQGGTEAFF
D: NA; size: NA; J: TRBJ1-2; V: TRBV11-3; DNA: TGTGCCAGCAGCTATAGAAACTACTATGGCTACACCTTC; CDR3: CASSYRNYYGYTF
D: NA; size: NA; J: TRBJ2-7; V: TRBV4-2; DNA: TGTGCCAGCAGCCTCAACTTAGAGTCCTACGAGCAGTACTTC; CDR3: CASSLNLESYEQYF
D: NA; size: NA; J: TRBJ1-6; V: TRBV4-2; DNA: TGTGCCAGCAGCCAAGACAAGAGAAATCCACCCCTCCACTTT; CDR3: CASSQDKRNPPLHF
D: TRBD1; size: NA; J: TRBJ1-2; V: TRBV27; DNA: TGTGCCAGCAGCCCAAACAGGGGAGCTGGCTACACCTTC; CDR3: CASSPNRGAGYTF
D: NA; size: NA; J: TRBJ2-1; V: TRBV7-9; DNA: TGTGCCAGCAGCCTGCCGGATGAGCAGTTCTTC; CDR3: CASSLPDEQFF
D: NA; size: few; J: TRBJ2-3; V: TRBV6-5; DNA: TGTGCCAGCAGCTGGTCCCTGAGTAGCACAGATACGCAGTATTTT; CDR3: CASSWSLSSTDTQYF
D: NA; size: NA; J: TRBJ2-7; V: TRBV5-4; DNA: TGTGCCAGCAGCAGGGACAACTCCTACGAGCAGTACTTC; CDR3: CASSRDNSYEQYF
D: NA; size: NA; J: TRBJ2-7; V: TRBV5-6; DNA: TGTGCCAGCAGCTTGGCTAGCGAGCAGTACTTC; CDR3: CASSLASEQYF
D: TRBD2; size: NA; J: TRBJ2-3; V: TRBV9; DNA: TGTGCCAGCAGCGTACCCTCGCGGGGGGGGCCCGCAGATACGCAGTATTTT; CDR3: CASSVPSRGGPADTQYF
D: NA; size: NA; J: TRBJ2-7; V: TRBV7-2; DNA: TGTGCCAGCAGCCTTCTCTCGACAGCCGGAAACGAGCAGTACTTC; CDR3: CASSLLSTAGNEQYF
D: TRBD1; size: once; J: TRBJ1-2; V: TRBV2; DNA: TGTGCCAGCAGGACAAACCGGGACAGGCCCTATGGCTACACCTTC; CDR3: CASRTNRDRPYGYTF
D: TRBD2; size: NA; J: TRBJ2-3; V: TRBV4-1; DNA: TGCGCCAGCAGCCCCCCCCGGACTAGCGGGATCTTCACAGATACGCAGTATTTT; CDR3: CASSPPRTSGIFTDTQYF
D: TRBD2; size: once; J: TRBJ2-5; V: TRBV27; DNA: TGTGCCAGCAGCCTTAGCGGGGGGGCCATTGAGACCCAGTACTTC; CDR3: CASSLSGGAIETQYF
D: NA; size: NA; J: TRBJ2-1; V: TRBV7-8; DNA: TGTGCCAGCAGCATGCACTATAGGCCCAGCGATGAGCAGTTCTTC; CDR3: CASSMHYRPSDEQFF
D: NA; size: NA; J: TRBJ2-5; V: TRBV12-5; DNA: TGTGCTAGTGGTTTGTTCCGCGGACAGAAAGAGACCCAGTACTTC; CDR3: CASGLFRGQKETQYF
D: NA; size: NA; J: TRBJ2-7; V: TRBV9; DNA: TGTGCCAGCAGCGTAGGGTCCGGGGGCGAGCAGTACTTC; CDR3: CASSVGSGGEQYF
D: NA; size: NA; J: TRBJ2-2; V: TRBV30; DNA: TGTGCCTGGAGTGTTTGGCAGAACACCGGGGAGCTGTTTTTT; CDR3: CAWSVWQNTGELFF
D: NA; size: NA; J: TRBJ2-7; V: TRBV15; DNA: TGTGCCACCAGCAGAGTTTCGGGGTCCCGAGACGAGCAGTACTTC; CDR3: CATSRVSGSRDEQYF
D: NA; size: NA; J: TRBJ2-7; V: TRBV29-1; DNA: TGCAGCGTTGAAGGACAGGAAAGCGGCTACGAGCAGTACTTC; CDR3: CSVEGQESGYEQYF
D: NA; size: NA; J: TRBJ2-3; V: TRBV29-1; DNA: TGCAGCGTTGAATTGCGGGACAGTCATTACACGGATACGCAGTATTTT; CDR3: CSVELRDSHYTDTQYF
D: TRBD1; size: NA; J: TRBJ2-1; V: TRBV10-3; DNA: TGTGCCATCAGTGGGAGGGACAGGGGGGACAATGAGCAGTTCTTC; CDR3: CAISGRDRGDNEQFF
D: TRBD2; size: NA; J: TRBJ2-1; V: TRBV27; DNA: TGTGCCAGCAGTCCGAGACTAGCGGGAGGGGGCAATGAGCAGTTCTTC; CDR3: CASSPRLAGGGNEQFF
D: NA; size: NA; J: TRBJ2-7; V: TRBV4-2; DNA: TGTGCCAGCAGCCAAGATATCGGGGAGAGTTACGAGCAGTACTTC; CDR3: CASSQDIGESYEQYF
D: TRBD1; size: NA; J: TRBJ2-3; V: TRBV9; DNA: TGTGCCAGCAGCGACCAGGGGGCAGGAGATACGCAGTATTTT; CDR3: CASSDQGAGDTQYF
D: TRBD1; size: NA; J: TRBJ1-6; V: TRBV27; DNA: TGTGCCAGCAGGAGGGACAGGGCCAATTCACCCCTCCACTTT; CDR3: CASRRDRANSPLHF
D: TRBD2; size: few; J: TRBJ2-5; V: TRBV29-1; DNA: TGCAGCGTTGATGGACTAGCGGGGGCCGAAGAGACCCAGTACTTC; CDR3: CSVDGLAGAEETQYF
D: TRBD2; size: NA; J: TRBJ2-3; V: TRBV7-9; DNA: TGTGCCAGCAGCTTGAGGACTAGCGGCACAGATACGCAGTATTTT; CDR3: CASSLRTSGTDTQYF
D: NA; size: NA; J: TRBJ1-1; V: TRBV15; DNA: TGTGCCACCAGCAGAGAACGGGAAGCTTTCTTT; CDR3: CATSREREAFF
D: TRBD1; size: NA; J: TRBJ1-2; V: TRBV4-1; DNA: TGCGCCAGCAGCCAAATAACAGGGGCCTATGGCTACACCTTC; CDR3: CASSQITGAYGYTF